The clone carrying this T cell receptor (beta chain) was observed a handful of times. This record belongs to a study of cytomegalovirus exposure and HLA in healthy donors. The PCR employed 60 Vbeta primers together with 13 Jbeta primers. The assay was immunoSEQ multiplex PCR, and TCRdb's table has in-frame clones only and misses some. The sample lists some 130,000 clones, approximately 70% occurring once. Unrecorded immune exposures were likely, despite nominal health at sampling. CDR1 is SGHNT, CDR2 YENEEA, per germline. V lost 0 bases, J lost 3 bases, and 5 bases lay in between. The CDR3 loop spans 13 amino acids.

The sample consisted of PBMCs. This receptor was obtained from a woman aged 55-70 years in good health and CMV-seropositive. The gene calls are TRBV11-3 and TRBJ1-1; D remains ambiguous. The CDR3: CASSLDRDTEAFF. CDR3 DNA sequence: TGTGCCAGCAGCTTAGACCGCGACACTGAAGCTTTCTTT.